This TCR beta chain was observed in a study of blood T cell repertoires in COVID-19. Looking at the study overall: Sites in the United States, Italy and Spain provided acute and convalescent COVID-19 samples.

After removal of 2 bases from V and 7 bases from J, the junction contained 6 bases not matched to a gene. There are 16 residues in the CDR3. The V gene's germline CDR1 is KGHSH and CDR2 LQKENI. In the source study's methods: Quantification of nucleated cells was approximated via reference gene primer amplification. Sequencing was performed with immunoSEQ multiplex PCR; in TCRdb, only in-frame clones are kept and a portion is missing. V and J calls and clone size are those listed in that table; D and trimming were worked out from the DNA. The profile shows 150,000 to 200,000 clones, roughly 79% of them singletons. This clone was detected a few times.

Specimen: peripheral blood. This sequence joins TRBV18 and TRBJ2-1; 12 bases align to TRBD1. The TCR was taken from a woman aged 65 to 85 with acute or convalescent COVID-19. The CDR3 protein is CASSPGDRGLGNEQFF. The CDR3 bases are TGTGCCAGCTCACCAGGGGACAGGGGGCTGGGAAATGAGCAGTTCTTC.